This TCR beta chain was found in a study of CD8 T cells in Susac syndrome. The germline V gene has CDR1 SGHDT and CDR2 YYEEEE. V was clipped by 6 bases and J by 4 bases, with 10 bases between them. The CDR3 loop spans 12 amino acids. RNA in amounts of roughly 0.45 to 1 ug was reverse transcribed with random hexamers. TCRdb itself ran the immunoSEQ multiplex PCR reads through MiXCR, one entry per CDR3 protein. The sample records about 240,000 distinct CDR3 sequences, less than 96% being singletons. V usage is TRBV5-6 and J usage is TRBJ2-5, with D possibly being TRBD1 (5 bases). The TCR sequence derives from a human donor with Susac syndrome. The sequencing sample was made of CD4+ T cells from PBMCs. CDR3 in amino acids: CASNQGRETQYF. Written as DNA, the CDR3 is TGTGCCAGCAATCAGGGCCGAGAGACCCAGTACTTC.